This T cell receptor (beta chain) was recovered during a study of beta chain features in type 1 diabetes. Of the isolated RNA, all was reverse transcribed, and so the sequenced material was expressed TCRB transcripts. Sequencing was performed with immunoSEQ multiplex PCR; in TCRdb, only in-frame clones are kept and a portion is missing. The sample records some 300,000 clones, around 7.8% being singletons. General study results and limits: It was among patients, rather than healthy donors, that naive, central memory and Treg TCRB repertoires appeared more similar.

Every single donor gave one heparinised blood draw, and these averaged roughly 120 mL. Isolation of CD4+ naive, central memory, regulatory and stem cell-like memory cells was achieved by sorting via CD45RO/CCR7/CD25/CD127/CD95/CD27. Comment on this clone: Its antigen is unknown.

Germline CDR1 and CDR2: LGHNA and YNFKEQ. CDR3 length: 16 amino acids. V was trimmed by 0 bases and J by 1 base, leaving 13 bases between them. Input material: central memory CD4+ T cells from blood. V usage is TRBV4-2 and J usage is TRBJ2-7; tentatively, D is TRBD2 (6 bases). The TCR comes from a woman younger than 35 in good health. The CDR3 region is CASSQDWGGTSYEQYF. The CDR3 nucleotides read TGTGCCAGCAGCCAAGATTGGGGCGGGACGTCCTACGAGCAGTACTTC.